This TCR beta chain derives from a study of cytomegalovirus exposure and HLA in healthy donors. Healthy bone marrow donors made up the donors. The CDR3 spans 14 residues. With 5 bases clipped from V and 3 bases from J, the junction kept 5 bases outside the gene matches. The germline V gene has CDR1 MDHEN and CDR2 SYDVKM. 13 Jbeta primers and 60 Vbeta primers were used for the PCR. Repertoires were generated with immunoSEQ multiplex PCR, while TCRdb's copy carries only in-frame clones and drops some. Its clone listing holds around 51,000 clones. Study-level results: Near-uniform donor sequencing depth was presumed by presence/absence analyses.

As concerns this clone: Its antigen is not known.

The chain carries TRBV28 and TRBJ1-2, with TRBD1 matching over 8 bases. The receptor comes from a woman aged 40 to 55 in good health and CMV-seronegative. Material: PBMCs. DNA for the CDR3: TGTGCCAGCAGTCAGGGGGCGGGAGACTATGGCTACACCTTC. It codes for CASSQGAGDYGYTF.